The clone carrying this T cell receptor (beta chain) occurred a few times. The V gene's germline CDR1 is ENHRY and CDR2 SYGVKD. CDR3 length: 16 amino acids. Trimming removed 0 bases from V and 2 bases from J, with 13 bases in between. The assay was immunoSEQ multiplex PCR, and TCRdb's table has in-frame clones only and misses some. The sample shows more than 3,500 clones, around 81% of them seen only once. This sample stems from a study of immune evolution from preneoplasia to lung adenocarcinoma. The sequenced material came from FFPE adjacent normal lung tissue. This TCR was recovered from a person aged 70 to 85 with lung adenocarcinoma. This chain joins TRBV10-3 and TRBJ1-2; no firm D call. The CDR3 sequence: CAISESQHLLNYGYTF. For the CDR3, the DNA is TGTGCCATCAGTGAGTCGCAACACCTTCTGAACTATGGCTACACCTTC.